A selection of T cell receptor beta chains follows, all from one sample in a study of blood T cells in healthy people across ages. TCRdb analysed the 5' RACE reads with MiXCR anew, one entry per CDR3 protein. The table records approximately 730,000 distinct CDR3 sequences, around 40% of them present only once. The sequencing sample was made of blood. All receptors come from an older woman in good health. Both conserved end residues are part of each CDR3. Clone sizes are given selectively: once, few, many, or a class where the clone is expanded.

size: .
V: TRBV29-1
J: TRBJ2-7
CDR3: CSVELGYEQYF

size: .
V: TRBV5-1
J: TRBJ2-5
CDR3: CASSLSSVQETQYF

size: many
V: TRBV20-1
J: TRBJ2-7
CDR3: CSARRSGGFSYEQYF

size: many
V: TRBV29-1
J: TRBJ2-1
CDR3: CSVLSGSYNEQFF

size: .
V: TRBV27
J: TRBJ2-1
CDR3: CASSLSQSMGEQFF

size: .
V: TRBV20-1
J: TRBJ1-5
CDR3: CSARPGDVLNQPQHF

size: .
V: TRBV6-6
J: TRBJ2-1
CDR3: CASSHSMRGSYNEQFF

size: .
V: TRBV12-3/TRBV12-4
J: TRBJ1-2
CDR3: CASSSGWYGYTF

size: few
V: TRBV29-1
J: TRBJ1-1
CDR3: CSVSTGTGSTEAFF

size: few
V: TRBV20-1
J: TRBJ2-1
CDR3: CSASGTGLKDEQFF

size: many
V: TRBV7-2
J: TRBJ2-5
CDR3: CASSLGPDSGTQYF

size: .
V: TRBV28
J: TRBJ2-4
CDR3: CASRQGMAKNIQYF

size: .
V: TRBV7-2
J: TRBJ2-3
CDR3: CPSSPPAALVSDTQYF

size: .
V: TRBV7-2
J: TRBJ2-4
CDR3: CASSLRAETPLYF

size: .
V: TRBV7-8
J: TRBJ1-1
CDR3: CASSPPRTGVTEAFF

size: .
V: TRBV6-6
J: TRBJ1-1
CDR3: CAISPSGNTEAFF

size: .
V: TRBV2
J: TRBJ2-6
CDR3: CASSETRSAGANVLTF

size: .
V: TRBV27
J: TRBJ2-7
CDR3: CASSALGTGANYEQYF

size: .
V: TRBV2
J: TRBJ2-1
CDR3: CASSSDVGERFF

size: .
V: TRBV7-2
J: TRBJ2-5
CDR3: CASSLVAGNEETQYF

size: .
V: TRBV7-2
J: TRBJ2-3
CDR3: CASRTERGPDTQYF

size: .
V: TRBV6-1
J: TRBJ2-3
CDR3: CASKVGTDTQYF

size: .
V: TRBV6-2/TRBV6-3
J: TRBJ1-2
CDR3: CASSQTTATGYTF

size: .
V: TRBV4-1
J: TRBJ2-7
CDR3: CASSQSTDYEQYF

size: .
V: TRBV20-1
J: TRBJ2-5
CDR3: CSARERTGEETQYF

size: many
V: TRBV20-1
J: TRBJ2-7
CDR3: CSAPPLYKSYEQYF

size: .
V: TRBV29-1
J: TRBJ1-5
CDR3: CSVEWGGGNQPQHF

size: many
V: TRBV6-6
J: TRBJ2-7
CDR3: CASSYDPTVGQYF

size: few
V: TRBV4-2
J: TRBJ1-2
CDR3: CASSQDVSRGSNYGYTF

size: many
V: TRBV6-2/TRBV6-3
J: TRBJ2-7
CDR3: CASTWGVSSSYEQYF

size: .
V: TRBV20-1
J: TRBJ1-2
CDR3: CSAAGTGRDTF

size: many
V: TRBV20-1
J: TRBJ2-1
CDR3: CSATKLAAISYNEQFF

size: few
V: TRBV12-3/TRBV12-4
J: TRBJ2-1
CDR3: CASSLRGGAYNEQFF

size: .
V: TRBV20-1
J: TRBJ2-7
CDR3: CSVRTGITYEQYF

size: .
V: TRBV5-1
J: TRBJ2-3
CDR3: CASSLKLEGSDTQYF

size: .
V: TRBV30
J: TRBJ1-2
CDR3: CVWRGRGNYGYTF

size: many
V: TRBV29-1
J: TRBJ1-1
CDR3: CSVDWGPNTEAFF

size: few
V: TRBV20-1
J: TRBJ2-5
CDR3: CSATRSQETQYF

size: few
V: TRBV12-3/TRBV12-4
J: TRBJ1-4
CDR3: CASSPLQPSNEKLFF

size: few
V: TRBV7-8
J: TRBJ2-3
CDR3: CASSSGPAGLKDTQYF

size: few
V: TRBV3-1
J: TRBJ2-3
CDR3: CASSQGLAGRRTDTQYF

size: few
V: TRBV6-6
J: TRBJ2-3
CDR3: CASSQTSGFGTDTQYF

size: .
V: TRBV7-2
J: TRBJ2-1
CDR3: CASSLVGVKMFF

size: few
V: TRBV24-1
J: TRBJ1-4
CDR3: CATSDPGTGDEKLFF

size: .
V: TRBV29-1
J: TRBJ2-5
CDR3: CSAGDSSWETQYF

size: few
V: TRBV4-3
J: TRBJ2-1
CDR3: CASSPQLAGGASGSEQFF

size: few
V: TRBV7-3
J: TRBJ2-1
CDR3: CASSLNFRGNEQFF

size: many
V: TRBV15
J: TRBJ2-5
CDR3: CATSRDVGGVETQYF

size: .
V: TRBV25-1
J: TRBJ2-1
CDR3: CASSDKTGLAGASNEQFF

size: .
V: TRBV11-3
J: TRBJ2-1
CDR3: CASSPTSGRSGSDEQFF

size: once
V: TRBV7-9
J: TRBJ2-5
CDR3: CASTGPNGETQYF

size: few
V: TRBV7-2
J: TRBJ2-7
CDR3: CASSLVYGSTYEQYF

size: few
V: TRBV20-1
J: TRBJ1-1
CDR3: CSARDQGGQGVGTEAFF

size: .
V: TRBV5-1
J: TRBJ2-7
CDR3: CASSSRGFDEQYF